The rows below give T cell receptor beta chains drawn from one sample of a study of PD-1 blockade in classical Hodgkin lymphoma. This table comes from immunoSEQ multiplex PCR, and its TCRdb copy is limited to in-frame clones, with some not included. The sample contains roughly 96,000 clones, roughly 89% of which appear only once. Sequencing used peripheral blood mononuclear cells (PBMCs), obtained before the second cycle of nivolumab. The source is a human donor with classical Hodgkin lymphoma. CDR3s leave out the opening cysteine and the closing phenylalanine or tryptophan. Fields, in order: V gene, clone size, J gene, CDR3 protein. For some rows the clone size is stated as once, few or many, or as a class when expanded; others skip it.

v_call: TRBV27
clone_size: once
j_call: TRBJ2-3
cdr3_aa: ASSYGRSTDTQY

v_call: TRBV6-1
clone_size: NA
j_call: TRBJ2-1
cdr3_aa: ASSDLAGGPTNEQF

v_call: TRBV5-4
clone_size: NA
j_call: TRBJ2-1
cdr3_aa: ASSSSLSGSIHEQF

v_call: TRBV19
clone_size: NA
j_call: TRBJ1-2
cdr3_aa: ASSGQAGNYGYT

v_call: TRBV7-2
clone_size: NA
j_call: TRBJ2-7
cdr3_aa: ASSRKKSRGINLYEQY

v_call: TRBV5-4
clone_size: NA
j_call: TRBJ2-1
cdr3_aa: ASSLVRALSSYNEQF

v_call: TRBV7-8
clone_size: NA
j_call: TRBJ1-4
cdr3_aa: ASSPRTGADEKLF

v_call: TRBV30
clone_size: NA
j_call: TRBJ2-3
cdr3_aa: AWRHAGASSQY

v_call: TRBV4-1
clone_size: NA
j_call: TRBJ2-5
cdr3_aa: ASSQRATSGRLETQY

v_call: TRBV27
clone_size: NA
j_call: TRBJ2-3
cdr3_aa: ASSFIVHADTQY

v_call: TRBV29-1
clone_size: few
j_call: TRBJ1-1
cdr3_aa: SVEGLNTEAF

v_call: TRBV29-1
clone_size: NA
j_call: TRBJ2-5
cdr3_aa: SVDSGAGGPIQETQY

v_call: TRBV6-6
clone_size: NA
j_call: TRBJ1-5
cdr3_aa: ASSGDESFWPQH

v_call: TRBV19
clone_size: NA
j_call: TRBJ2-7
cdr3_aa: ASSAAPTYEQY

v_call: TRBV15
clone_size: NA
j_call: TRBJ2-4
cdr3_aa: ATSRGGDRLAKNIQY

v_call: TRBV6-1
clone_size: NA
j_call: NA
cdr3_aa: ASSDRYSYEQY

v_call: TRBV5-1
clone_size: once
j_call: TRBJ2-7
cdr3_aa: ASSLGPRNEQY

v_call: TRBV19
clone_size: NA
j_call: TRBJ2-1
cdr3_aa: ASPHPTSYRGTNEQF

v_call: TRBV10-3
clone_size: NA
j_call: TRBJ1-5
cdr3_aa: AISAALGLNQPQH

v_call: TRBV7-6
clone_size: NA
j_call: TRBJ2-7
cdr3_aa: ASSLVGEAGGYEQY

v_call: TRBV6-5
clone_size: NA
j_call: TRBJ2-1
cdr3_aa: ASSYGGTANEQF

v_call: TRBV5-1
clone_size: once
j_call: TRBJ2-2
cdr3_aa: ASTLGATSGSSTGELF

v_call: TRBV4-2
clone_size: NA
j_call: TRBJ1-1
cdr3_aa: ASSQEGLNTEAF

v_call: TRBV7-6
clone_size: NA
j_call: TRBJ2-2
cdr3_aa: ASSLAAGTFTGELF

v_call: TRBV6-1
clone_size: NA
j_call: TRBJ2-2
cdr3_aa: ASSESAGGDTGELF

v_call: TRBV7-9
clone_size: NA
j_call: TRBJ1-4
cdr3_aa: ASSTGGPEKLF

v_call: TRBV29-1
clone_size: NA
j_call: TRBJ2-5
cdr3_aa: SVQRGGGETQY

v_call: TRBV19
clone_size: NA
j_call: TRBJ2-1
cdr3_aa: ASSLSGGAYNEQF

v_call: TRBV27
clone_size: NA
j_call: TRBJ2-7
cdr3_aa: ASSFLGSYEQY

v_call: TRBV27
clone_size: NA
j_call: TRBJ2-7
cdr3_aa: ASSSTSYEQY

v_call: TRBV5-6
clone_size: NA
j_call: TRBJ2-2
cdr3_aa: ASSLMGSTGELF

v_call: TRBV7-3
clone_size: NA
j_call: TRBJ2-1
cdr3_aa: ASSLQAGVWGNEQF

v_call: TRBV2
clone_size: NA
j_call: TRBJ2-5
cdr3_aa: ASSIQETQY

v_call: TRBV11-3
clone_size: NA
j_call: TRBJ2-2
cdr3_aa: ASSQLAGSNTGELF

v_call: TRBV18
clone_size: NA
j_call: TRBJ1-2
cdr3_aa: ASSPENNYGYT

v_call: TRBV11-3
clone_size: NA
j_call: TRBJ2-1
cdr3_aa: ASSLGLAGYNEQF

v_call: TRBV30
clone_size: NA
j_call: TRBJ2-2
cdr3_aa: AWNRDRGLLGTGELF

v_call: TRBV6-5
clone_size: once
j_call: TRBJ1-1
cdr3_aa: ASSYERGTGREAF

v_call: TRBV7-8
clone_size: few
j_call: TRBJ1-2
cdr3_aa: ASRDASYGYT

v_call: TRBV7-9
clone_size: NA
j_call: TRBJ2-3
cdr3_aa: ASSLALAGVTDTQY

v_call: TRBV7-2
clone_size: NA
j_call: TRBJ2-3
cdr3_aa: ASSFQAGGPSTQY

v_call: TRBV10-3
clone_size: NA
j_call: TRBJ1-2
cdr3_aa: AISLQEFYGYT

v_call: TRBV7-9
clone_size: NA
j_call: TRBJ2-2
cdr3_aa: ASSYTVNTGELF

v_call: TRBV28
clone_size: NA
j_call: TRBJ1-5
cdr3_aa: ASSPDSQPQH

v_call: TRBV19
clone_size: NA
j_call: TRBJ2-1
cdr3_aa: ASSPQGPHTLYNEQF

v_call: TRBV2
clone_size: NA
j_call: TRBJ2-3
cdr3_aa: ASRAWTRPTDTQY

v_call: TRBV9
clone_size: NA
j_call: TRBJ2-1
cdr3_aa: ASSPGTSGTIYNEQF

v_call: TRBV28
clone_size: NA
j_call: TRBJ1-5
cdr3_aa: ASRSGQHNQPQH

v_call: TRBV6-6
clone_size: NA
j_call: TRBJ1-2
cdr3_aa: ASNTLGQGSYGYT

v_call: TRBV27
clone_size: NA
j_call: TRBJ2-3
cdr3_aa: ASQGNTDTQY